Below are 6 T cell receptor beta chains sequenced from a single sample in a study of shared T cell receptors in the human thymus. Libraries were prepared by immunoSEQ multiplex PCR; TCRdb keeps only in-frame clonotypes and omits some of them. The data contain some 660,000 clones, about 89% of them singletons. These data also formed part of another study, on human thymus T cells.

Sequencing was done on a sample of thymocytes. Every receptor here comes from a boy under three years old with a congenital heart defect.

In regard to this clone: The sample has other DNA sequences that encode this CDR3 too. The chain combines TRBV29-1 with TRBJ1-6, with TRBD1 matching over 7 bases. Losses at the gene ends were 4 bases for V and 4 bases for J; bases not matched to a gene: 1. Germline V gene lookup returns CDR1 SQVTM and CDR2 ANQGSEA. This CDR3 region has 13 residues. The DNA for the CDR3 is TGCAGCGTTGCGACAGGGTATAATTCACCCCTCCACTTT. It specifies CSVATGYNSPLHF.

This chain uses TRBV4-2 with TRBJ2-6; D is perhaps TRBD1 (5 bases). CDR3 length: 16 residues. The germline V gene has CDR1 LGHNA and CDR2 YNFKEQ. V was trimmed by 0 bases and J by 4 bases, leaving 10 bases between them. This chain's CDR3 is CASSQDRGLGANVLTF. Written as DNA, the CDR3 is TGTGCCAGCAGCCAAGATAGGGGCCTCGGGGCCAACGTCCTGACTTTC.

V usage is TRBV5-1 and J usage is TRBJ2-1, with TRBD2 matching over 7 bases. After removal of 0 bases from V and 3 bases from J, the junction contained 6 bases not matched to a gene. Germline CDR1 is SGHRS and CDR2 is YFSETQ. The CDR3 is 16 amino acids. The CDR3 region is CASSLAQRGFYNEQFF. CDR3 nucleotides: TGCGCCAGCAGCTTGGCCCAGCGGGGTTTCTACAATGAGCAGTTCTTC.

The chain is built from TRBV27 and TRBJ1-4; D is uncertain. The CDR3 runs to 14 residues. The V gene's germline CDR1 is MNHEY and CDR2 SMNVEV (reference sequence). Trimming pared 6 bases from V and 8 bases from J, leaving 16 bases between. DNA of the CDR3: TGTGCCAGCAGCAATGACAAGGCCGCGGAAAAACTGTTTTTT. It specifies CASSNDKAAEKLFF.

This rearrangement joins TRBV6-1 to TRBJ1-5; D ambiguous. Germline CDR1 and CDR2: MNHNS and SASEGT. The CDR3 spans 15 residues. Trimming removed 3 bases from V and 4 bases from J, with 13 bases in between. The CDR3: CASSERLVGNQPQHF. CDR3 in DNA: TGTGCCAGCAGTGAGAGGTTGGTTGGGAATCAGCCCCAGCATTTT.

The rearrangement uses TRBV4-3 and TRBJ2-2; tentatively, D is TRBD2 (5 bases). Germline CDR1 and CDR2: LGHNA and YSLEER. V lost 4 bases to trimming and J lost 0 bases, with 21 bases between them. The CDR3 sequence is 19 residues long. The CDR3 is CASSLRVAKSAANTGELFF. DNA of the CDR3: TGCGCCAGCAGCCTACGGGTAGCGAAAAGTGCCGCGAACACCGGGGAGCTGTTTTTT.